The 5 T cell receptor beta chains in this list originate from one sample, sequenced in a study of cytomegalovirus exposure and HLA in healthy donors. With 60 Vbeta and 13 Jbeta primers, the PCR was carried out. Data came from immunoSEQ multiplex PCR; TCRdb stores just in-frame clones and leaves some out. Counted here are under 200,000 clones, roughly 73% occurring once; the ten biggest clones make up less than 5%. The specimen was PBMCs. These TCRs come from a male donor in good health and CMV-seronegative.

The chain combines TRBV5-6 with TRBJ1-2; 7 bases match TRBD1. This CDR3 is 13 amino acids long. After removal of 0 bases from V and 7 bases from J, the junction contained 3 bases not matched to a gene. Germline lookup yields CDR1 SGHDT and CDR2 YYEEEE. This chain's CDR3 is CASSLEQGGGYTF. DNA for the CDR3: TGTGCCAGCAGCTTGGAGCAGGGGGGTGGCTACACCTTC.

J is TRBJ2-7 and V is TRBV30, with D possibly being TRBD1 (7 bases). V lost 8 bases to trimming and J lost 3 bases, with 17 bases between them. This CDR3 is 13 amino acids long. Per the germline V gene, CDR1 is GTSNPN and CDR2 is SVGIG (reference sequence). The CDR3 sequence is CAGGTVGIYEQYF. The CDR3 DNA reads as TGTGCCGGAGGGACAGTAGGTATCTACGAGCAGTACTTC.

The CDR3 sequence is CASSPRGTGASYEQYF. The CDR3 DNA is TGTGCCAGCTCACCACGTGGGACAGGCGCGTCCTACGAGCAGTACTTC. V is TRBV18 and J is TRBJ2-7; 8 nucleotides align to TRBD1. Trimming removed 1 base from V and 1 base from J; junction bases left unmatched: 6. Germline CDR1 KGHSH, CDR2 LQKENI. The CDR3 covers 16 residues.

V usage is TRBV6-6 and J usage is TRBJ2-5; the match to TRBD1 covers 7 bases. V lost 2 bases and J lost 2; bases outside the gene matches: 5. The CDR3 consists of 15 residues. In germline, CDR1 is MNHNY, CDR2 SVGAGI (reference sequence). The CDR3: CASSYPGTVQETQYF. The CDR3 DNA reads TGTGCCAGCAGTTACCCCGGGACAGTGCAAGAGACCCAGTACTTC.

This sequence joins TRBV5-5 and TRBJ2-7; no definite D call. The ends were cut back, 3 bases at V and 4 bases at J, with 5 bases in the middle. Germline CDR1 reads SGHKS; CDR2 reads YYEKEE (reference sequence). The CDR3 has 11 residues. This CDR3 reads CASSSPYEQYF. CDR3 coding DNA: TGTGCCAGCAGCTCTCCTTACGAGCAGTACTTC.